The 6 T cell receptor beta chains reported below all come from one sample, sequenced in a study of blood T cell repertoires in COVID-19. The protocol was immunoSEQ multiplex PCR, while the TCRdb copy is restricted to in-frame clones and leaves out a portion. The sample contains 150,000 to 200,000 clones, roughly 91% of which appear only once. The sample consisted of peripheral blood. The receptors shown here come from a middle-aged man with active or convalescent COVID-19.

This clone came up a few times. This chain uses TRBV7-2 with TRBJ2-1, with D maybe TRBD2 (5 bases). The CDR3 contains 13 residues. Trimming took off 0 bases at V and 6 bases at J, with 6 bases between the two ends. Germline V CDR1 and CDR2: SGHTA, FQGNSA. The CDR3 sequence: CASSLAGLNEQFF. CDR3 DNA sequence: TGTGCCAGCAGCTTAGCCGGACTCAATGAGCAGTTCTTC.

V gene TRBV7-8 combines with J gene TRBJ2-5; 7 bases agree with TRBD1. CDR3 length equals 13 residues. Unmatched junction bases numbered 3, after V lost 6 bases and J lost 2 bases. Germline V gene lookup returns CDR1 SGHVS and CDR2 FQNEAQ. DNA for the CDR3: TGTGCCAGCAGTTCGGGACAGCAAGAGACCCAGTACTTC. Residues: CASSSGQQETQYF.

The gene calls are TRBV2 and TRBJ1-2; maybe TRBD1 (6 bases). The V end lost 4 bases, the J end lost 4 bases, and 19 bases lay between the germline ends. Germline V gene lookup returns CDR1 SNHLY and CDR2 FYNNEI. The CDR3 contains 16 residues. The CDR3 bases are TGTGCCAGCAGTGTCCGTGGGGGGGCAGATACCTATGGCTACACCTTC. Its protein is CASSVRGGADTYGYTF.

This rearrangement joins TRBV6-5 to TRBJ1-3, with unresolved D. V was clipped by 6 bases and J by 6 bases, with 15 bases between them. The CDR3 spans 14 residues. Per the germline V gene, CDR1 is MNHEY and CDR2 is SVGAGI. The CDR3, as DNA: TGTGCCAGCAGCCCGGGATTTACTTTAAACACCATATATTTT. Translating it yields CASSPGFTLNTIYF.

The CDR3 sequence: CASSLASGRAGEQYF. The DNA for the CDR3 is TGTGCCAGCAGCTTAGCTAGCGGGAGGGCGGGTGAGCAGTACTTC. V and J are TRBV11-3 and TRBJ2-7; 12 nucleotides match TRBD2. Germline-derived CDR1 and CDR2 are SGHNT and YENEEA. The CDR3 sequence is 15 residues long. The V and J ends lost 1 base and 7 bases, in that order; junction bases with no gene match: 5.

The V call is TRBV19, the J call TRBJ1-5; 7 positions agree with TRBD1. With 4 bases clipped from V and 7 bases from J, the junction kept 10 bases outside the gene matches. Looked up from germline, CDR1 is LNHDA and CDR2 is SQIVND (reference sequence). The CDR3 runs to 15 residues. The CDR3 loop is CASSTGTDAGQPQHF. The CDR3 DNA follows: TGTGCCAGTAGTACCGGGACAGATGCCGGGCAGCCCCAGCATTTT.